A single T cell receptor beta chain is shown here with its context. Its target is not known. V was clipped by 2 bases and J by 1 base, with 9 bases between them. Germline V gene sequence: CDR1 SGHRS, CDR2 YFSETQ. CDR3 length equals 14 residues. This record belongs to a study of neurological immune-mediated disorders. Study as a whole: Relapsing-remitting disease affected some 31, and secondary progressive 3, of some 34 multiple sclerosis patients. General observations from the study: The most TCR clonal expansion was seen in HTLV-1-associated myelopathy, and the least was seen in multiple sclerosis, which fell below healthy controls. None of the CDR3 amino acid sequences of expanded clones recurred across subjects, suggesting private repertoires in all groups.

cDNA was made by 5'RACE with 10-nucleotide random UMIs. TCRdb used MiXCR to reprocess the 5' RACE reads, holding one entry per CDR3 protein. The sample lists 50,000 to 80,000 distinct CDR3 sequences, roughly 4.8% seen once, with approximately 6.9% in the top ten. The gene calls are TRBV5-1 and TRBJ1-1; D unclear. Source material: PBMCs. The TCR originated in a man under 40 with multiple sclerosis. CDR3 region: CASSFMTGNTEAFF. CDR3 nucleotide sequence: TGCGCCAGCAGCTTTATGACTGGGAACACTGAAGCTTTCTTT.